This T cell receptor (beta chain) came from a study of OX40 agonist ivuxolimab in advanced cancers. At the level of the whole study: Ivuxolimab was a fully human IgG2 agonistic monoclonal antibody targeting the costimulatory receptor OX40 (CD134). Of the 50 or so patients in dose escalation, about 19 had hepatocellular carcinoma, approximately 15 had melanoma, 9 had renal cell carcinoma and 9 had head and neck cancer. Patients were allowed to have had prior anti-PD-1, anti-PD-L1 or anti-CTLA-4 therapy, and more than 35% of the dose-escalation patients had been treated with checkpoint inhibitors. In the dose-escalation cohort, 82.7% of patients were male, and the mean age was around 60 years, with a range of 23 to 79. The point of sequencing TCRbeta in the periphery was to test whether ivuxolimab changed TCR sequence diversity and drove clonal T-cell expansion. The paper reports the monotherapy dose-escalation portion (N of about 50 patients) of the phase I ivuxolimab trial. Partial responses were achieved by three dose-escalation patients, of whom one had hepatocellular carcinoma and two had cutaneous melanoma. Intravenous ivuxolimab was administered to patients every 2 weeks at six dose levels: 0.01, 0.1, 0.3, 1.5, 3 and 10 mg/kg. Results the study describes overall, beyond this receptor: After ivuxolimab, expanded clones were on average more numerous among CD8+ T cells than among CD4+ T cells. At doses from 0.1 to 3.0 mg/kg, clonal expansion was seen in both CD4+ and CD8+ blood T cells between baseline and week 6. Partial responders in the 0.1-3.0 mg/kg groups had among the lowest normalized peripheral clonal expansion, especially among CD8+ T cells. Low levels of normalized T-cell clonal expansion were also seen in some patients who did not respond. The antigen specificity of the peripheral T cells that underwent clonal expansion was not determined.

Patients with a history of autoimmune disease or receiving systemic immunosuppression were excluded from the trial. Peripheral blood for TCR sequencing was collected from all dose cohorts at baseline, on cycle 4 day 1, and on cycle 7 day 1. The samples were drawn from a first-in-human, open-label, multicenter phase I dose-escalation trial of ivuxolimab. The trial enrolled adults with locally advanced or metastatic head and neck squamous cell, hepatocellular, melanoma or renal cell carcinoma. CD4+ and CD8+ T cells were sorted separately from peripheral blood before TCR sequencing. To sequence the TCRbeta CDR3 region, genomic DNA was isolated from the sorted cells. The immunoSEQ Assay was used to sequence the TCRbeta CDR3 regions. Sourced from immuneACCESS, this table was stored by TCRdb with only in-frame sequences that have V and J called. A share of the clones is absent; for the studies checked, an unresolved V gene accounts for under half, and the remainder has no known explanation. The sample profile shows roughly 100,000 clones; approximately 90% of them were found once. Approximately 7.4% of the sample lies in the top ten.

Comments on this clone: Its recognized antigen is unknown. No quality values exist for individual bases; no much larger clone is one base distant.

Reading from cysteine to phenylalanine, the CDR3 counts 14 amino acids. The sequence is cut down to CDR3 DNA, 42 bases in frame from base 1. CDR1 and CDR2 were assigned from the germline V gene as SGHRS and YFSETQ. Trimming costs V 3 bases and J 5 bases, and their ends lie 12 bases apart. Recombination joined TRBV5-1 with TRBJ2-1, with the D call tentatively TRBD1 or TRBD2, each fitting 5 bases. The source is an adult with an advanced solid tumor such as melanoma, head and neck, liver or kidney cancer. This specimen was CD4+ or CD8+ T cells sorted from blood, taken in a trial of the OX40 agonist ivuxolimab. The DNA sequence is as follows: TGCGCCAGCAGCTGGACCGGGACCAACAATGAGCAGTTCTTC. It codes for CASSWTGTNNEQFF.